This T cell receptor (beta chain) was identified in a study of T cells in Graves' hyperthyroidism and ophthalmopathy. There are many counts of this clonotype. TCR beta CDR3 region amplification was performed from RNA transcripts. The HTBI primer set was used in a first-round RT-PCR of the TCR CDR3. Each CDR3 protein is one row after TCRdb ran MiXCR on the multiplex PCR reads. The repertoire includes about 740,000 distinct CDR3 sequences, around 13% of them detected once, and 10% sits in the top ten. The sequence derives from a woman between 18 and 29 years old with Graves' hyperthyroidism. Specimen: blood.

The CDR3 loop is CASSEGPGSYEQYF. The CDR3 DNA reads as TGTGCCAGCAGTGAGGGCCCAGGTTCCTACGAGCAGTACTTC. The chain has TRBV6-1 and TRBJ2-7, with D uncertain. CDR3 length: 14 residues. The V gene lost 3 bases and the J gene lost 1 base, with 10 bases spanning the gap. Germline lookup yields CDR1 MNHNS and CDR2 SASEGT.